The T cell receptor (beta chain) described here comes from a study of cytomegalovirus exposure and HLA in healthy donors. The PCR was carried out with 60 Vbeta primers and 13 Jbeta primers. This table comes from immunoSEQ multiplex PCR, and its TCRdb copy is limited to in-frame clones, with some not included. The repertoire consists of about 250,000 clones, with 70% to 90% occurring once and the leading ten covering around 0.22%. The CDR3 has 15 amino acids. V trimming: 0 bases; J trimming: 6 bases; junction bases outside the gene matches: 2. Looked up from germline, CDR1 is SGHNT and CDR2 is YYREEE (reference sequence).

The sequencing sample was made of PBMCs. This sequence joins TRBV5-4 and TRBJ2-5; 13 bases agree with TRBD2. The sequence was collected from a girl aged 2 to 9 in good health and CMV-seronegative. Written as DNA, the CDR3 is TGTGCCAGCAGCTTGGCGACTAGCGGGGGGAAGACCCAGTACTTC. Translating it yields CASSLATSGGKTQYF.